The 23 T cell receptor beta chains below come from one sample, sequenced in a study of blood T cell repertoires in COVID-19 (dated by TCRdb to 2020 to 2022). The receptor library was made with the immunoSEQ multiplex PCR assay. Imported from immuneACCESS, the table was reduced by TCRdb to in-frame sequences with V and J called. These copies leave out some clones; in studies compared against another copy, an unresolved V gene accounts for under half, and the cause of the remainder is not known. In this sample the table shows about 220,000 clones, approximately 82% of which occur a single time. The ten largest account for more than 9% of the sample. Material for sequencing was peripheral blood. Receptors were obtained from a man between 50 and 59 years old with active or convalescent COVID-19.

The rearrangement joins TRBV6-2 or TRBV6-3 to TRBJ1-5; no firm D call. CDR3 length: 13 residues. V was clipped by 4 bases and J by 3 bases, with 7 bases between them. Per germline, CDR1 MNHEY and CDR2 SVGEGT. The CDR3 sequence is CASSWQINQPQHF. The DNA of the CDR3 is TGTGCCAGCAGTTGGCAGATCAATCAGCCCCAGCATTTT.

The chain uses TRBV10-3 and TRBJ2-1; 8 bases agree with TRBD1. The V gene end was trimmed by 7 bases and the J gene end by 7 bases; junction bases not matched to a gene: 6. The CDR3 covers 13 residues. Germline V lookup: CDR1 ENHRY, CDR2 SYGVKD. CDR3 nucleotides: TGTGCCATCACGGACAGGGAAATTAATGAGCAGTTCTTC. Residues: CAITDREINEQFF.

V usage is TRBV5-1 and J usage is TRBJ2-3, with TRBD2 matching over 12 bases. The germline gives CDR1 SGHRS, CDR2 YFSETQ. The CDR3 length is 16 residues. V lost 3 bases to trimming and J lost 2 bases; unmatched junction nucleotides: 4. For the CDR3, the DNA is TGCGCCAGCAGCTCAACTAGCGGGGGGCCCACAGATACGCAGTATTTT. Residues: CASSSTSGGPTDTQYF.

This clone was seen just once. J is TRBJ2-7 and V is TRBV19, with 9 bases identical to TRBD2. This CDR3 is built from 15 residues. The J segment lost 1 base and the V segment lost 3 bases, leaving 4 bases of the junction unmatched. Germline V gene lookup returns CDR1 LNHDA and CDR2 SQIVND (reference sequence). CDR3 coding DNA: TGTGCCAGTAGTATTAGCGGGAGTGGATCCTACGAGCAGTACTTC. The encoded protein is CASSISGSGSYEQYF.

The V and J genes are TRBV2 and TRBJ2-4; TRBD2 matches 11 bases. CDR1 and CDR2 (germline): SNHLY, FYNNEI. CDR3 length: 14 residues. V gave up 7 bases and J gave up 13 bases; unmatched junction bases: 12. CDR3 DNA sequence: TGTGCCAGCATGATGACTAGCGGGGCCGCCAAGCAGTACTTC. This gives the protein CASMMTSGAAKQYF.

This chain connects TRBV9 to TRBJ2-1; 7 bases agree with TRBD2. Losses at the gene ends were 0 bases for V and 7 bases for J; bases not matched to a gene: 7. Germline CDR1 SGDLS, CDR2 YYNGEE. This CDR3 region has 15 residues. In DNA, the CDR3 is TGTGCCAGCAGCGTAGAAGGGGCGGGGGTTAATGAGCAGTTCTTC. As protein: CASSVEGAGVNEQFF.

V is TRBV12-3 or TRBV12-4 and J is TRBJ1-2, with a possible D match to TRBD1 (6 bases). The CDR3 spans 13 residues. V was cut by 6 bases and J by 5 bases, with 13 bases left in between. The CDR3 nucleotides are TGTGCCAGCAGCCAGGGGTTTGAGTATGGCTACACCTTC. Residues: CASSQGFEYGYTF.

This chain joins TRBV10-2 and TRBJ1-3; no firm D call. The V end lost 3 bases, the J end lost 0 bases, and 9 bases lay between the germline ends. The CDR3 loop spans 15 amino acids. From germline, CDR1 is WSHSY and CDR2 SAAADI. The CDR3 DNA reads TGCGCCAGCAGTGATGTGTCCCTCTCTGGAAACACCATATATTTT. Translation: CASSDVSLSGNTIYF.

The chain uses TRBV6-2 or TRBV6-3 and TRBJ2-1; D may be TRBD1 (6 bases). Deletions cut 5 bases from V and 9 bases from J, with 20 bases between. The CDR3 spans 15 residues. The germline V gene has CDR1 MNHEY and CDR2 SVGEGT. The CDR3 here is CASSPRGWGYGEQFF. Written as DNA, the CDR3 is TGTGCCAGCAGTCCCAGGGGCTGGGGGTATGGTGAGCAGTTCTTC.

The V gene is TRBV2, the J gene TRBJ1-2; D is perhaps TRBD1 (6 bases). Germline CDR1 and CDR2: SNHLY and FYNNEI. Trimming left V 8 bases short and J 4 bases short, with 20 bases between. The CDR3 consists of 15 residues. CDR3 region: CASAVQGALGYGYTF. CDR3 DNA: TGTGCCAGCGCCGTACAGGGTGCCCTTGGCTATGGCTACACCTTC. Variable domain in full (rest from reference TRBV2 and TRBJ1-2): EPEVTQTPSHQVTQMGQEVILRCVPISNHLYFYWYRQILGQKVEFLVSFYNNEISEKSEIFDDQFSVERPDGSNFTLKIRSTKLEDSAMYFCASAVQGALGYGYTFGSGTRLTVV.

The rearrangement uses TRBV4-1 and TRBJ2-5; D may be TRBD1 (8 bases). The CDR3 has 15 residues. V lost 8 bases and J lost 2, with 18 bases in between. CDR1 is MGHRA, CDR2 YSYEKL, per germline. CDR3 nucleotides: TGCGCCAGCGGGAGGGCAGGGGGCTTTCAAGAGACCCAGTACTTC. It encodes CASGRAGGFQETQYF.

The J gene is TRBJ2-1, the V gene TRBV19; 7 bases line up with TRBD2. The CDR3 sequence is 17 residues long. Germline CDR1 and CDR2: LNHDA and SQIVND (reference sequence). With V trimmed by 5 bases and J by 7 bases, 17 bases remained unmatched. The CDR3 loop reads CASSYSHGTTRLNEQFF. As DNA, the CDR3 is TGTGCCAGTAGTTATAGTCATGGGACTACCCGTTTGAATGAGCAGTTCTTC.

V usage is TRBV7-2 and J usage is TRBJ2-3, with TRBD2 matching over 10 bases. With 8 bases clipped from V and 1 base from J, the junction kept 15 bases outside the gene matches. The CDR3 loop spans 18 amino acids. Germline loops: CDR1 SGHTA, CDR2 FQGNSA. CDR3: CASPGGSSGSSGTDTQYF. The CDR3 coding sequence is TGTGCCAGCCCTGGGGGGTCTAGCGGGAGTTCAGGCACAGATACGCAGTATTTT.

The chain is built from TRBV27 and TRBJ2-5, with 7 bases identical to TRBD1. In germline, CDR1 is MNHEY, CDR2 SMNVEV (reference sequence). The CDR3 consists of 14 residues. The J segment lost 1 base and the V segment lost 5 bases, leaving 4 bases of the junction unmatched. The CDR3 DNA is TGTGCCAGCAGTCATAGGGGGCCCCAAGAGACCCAGTACTTC. Its protein product is CASSHRGPQETQYF.

The J gene is TRBJ2-2, the V gene TRBV9; 7 bases fit TRBD2. V shed 6 bases, J shed 4 bases, and the junction held 9 bases outside the gene matches. Germline V gives CDR1 SGDLS, CDR2 YYNGEE. This CDR3 contains 15 residues. For the CDR3, the DNA is TGTGCCAGCACCGGGGCGGGAGAAGTCACCGGGGAGCTGTTTTTT. It specifies CASTGAGEVTGELFF.

The gene calls are TRBV7-9 and TRBJ2-7; 7 nucleotides match TRBD1. After removal of 5 bases from V and 6 bases from J, the junction contained 16 bases not matched to a gene. The CDR3 length is 16 residues. Germline V gives CDR1 SEHNR, CDR2 FQNEAQ (reference sequence). The CDR3 nucleotides read TGTGCCAGCAGCCGGGAATCGACAGGGACCCTGGGCGAGCAGTACTTC. It specifies CASSRESTGTLGEQYF.

This clone was seen only a few times. The chain is built from TRBV21-1 and TRBJ1-3. TRBV21-1 constitutes a pseudogene. CDR3 length equals 15 residues. DNA of the CDR3: TGTGCCAGCAGCAAAGGGCGGGGTTTTAGAAACACCATATATTTT. This translates into CASSKGRGFRNTIYF.

This rearrangement joins TRBV4-3 to TRBJ2-5; 10 bases are shared with TRBD2. The CDR3 extends over 17 amino acids. Germline values: CDR1 LGHNA, CDR2 YSLEER. The V segment lost 1 base and the J segment 5 bases; nucleotides outside the gene matches: 10. CDR3 nucleotide sequence: TGCGCCAGCAGCCAAGTTATCAAGCGGGAGGGGGGTGAGACCCAGTACTTC. It specifies CASSQVIKREGGETQYF.

The chain employs TRBV6-1 and TRBJ1-5; weak D call: TRBD1 (5 bases). Trimming shortened V by 3 bases and J by 3 bases, and 15 bases separated the two germline ends. Germline lookup yields CDR1 MNHNS and CDR2 SASEGT. The CDR3 has 16 amino acids. CDR3 region: CASSDRVYRNNQPQHF. As DNA, the CDR3 is TGTGCCAGCAGTGACAGGGTTTATCGTAACAATCAGCCCCAGCATTTT.

The chain recombines TRBV7-2 with TRBJ1-6; D remains unclear. The CDR3 extends over 17 amino acids. CDR1 SGHTA and CDR2 FQGNSA come from the germline V gene. The V and J ends lost 1 base and 4 bases respectively, with 14 bases between them. CDR3 residues: CASSLGGGGGYNSPLHF. CDR3 nucleotides: TGTGCCAGCAGCTTAGGGGGAGGTGGAGGTTATAATTCACCCCTCCACTTT. Complete variable domain (other parts from reference TRBV7-2 and TRBJ1-6): GAGVSQSPSNKVTEKGKDVELRCDPISGHTALYWYRQSLGQGLEFLIYFQGNSAPDKSGLPSDRFSAERTGGSVSTLTIQRTQQEDSAVYLCASSLGGGGGYNSPLHFGNGTRLTVT.

The chain couples TRBV18 to TRBJ2-1; 10 bases map to TRBD2. Trimming removed 4 bases from V and 2 bases from J; junction bases left unmatched: 17. CDR1 is KGHSH and CDR2 is LQKENI in the germline V gene. CDR3 length: 20 residues. The CDR3 sequence is CASSRAGVPTLAGAYNEQFF. The CDR3 DNA sequence: TGTGCCAGCTCACGCGCAGGGGTCCCAACCCTAGCGGGGGCCTACAATGAGCAGTTCTTC.

This clone showed up just a few times. This chain uses TRBV7-9 with TRBJ2-7; 7 positions agree with TRBD1. This CDR3 has 15 amino acids. Germline lookup yields CDR1 SEHNR and CDR2 FQNEAQ (reference sequence). The trim removed 7 bases at V and 4 bases at J, leaving 13 bases unmatched. Written as DNA, the CDR3 is TGTGCCAGCAACCCCCCGGACAGGCCCCAATACGAGCAGTACTTC. Protein sequence: CASNPPDRPQYEQYF.

V and J are TRBV5-4 and TRBJ2-5, with 7 bases fitting TRBD2. Germline trimming cut 3 bases from V and 1 base from J; bases unmatched to any gene: 12. The CDR3 is made up of 17 amino acids. Germline CDR1 SGHNT, CDR2 YYREEE (reference sequence). The CDR3 nucleotides are TGTGCCAGCAGCTACAAGACTTCGGGGGGATCCCAAGAGACCCAGTACTTC. Encoded protein: CASSYKTSGGSQETQYF.